These 4 T cell receptor beta chains were all obtained from the same sample, sequenced in a study of CD8 T cells in Susac syndrome (dated by TCRdb to about 2019). The protocol used for the library was the immunoSEQ multiplex PCR assay. RNA was extracted with the RNeasy kit and about 0.45 to 1 ug was reverse transcribed using random hexamers. The raw public data were reprocessed by TCRdb itself: fastp quality trimming at Q25, MiXCR clonotype calling, in-frame beta chains only. Rows are unified per CDR3 protein, each entry keeping the most common DNA and genes. Present in this sample are around 140,000 distinct CDR3 sequences, approximately 79% of which were seen just once. Jointly, the top ten make up roughly 0.5% of the sample. Specimen: CD8+ T cells from PBMCs. The receptors originated from a human donor with multiple sclerosis.

CDR3 in amino acids: CAIKAGGSYEQFF. DNA for the CDR3: TGTGCCATCAAGGCGGGAGGGTCGTACGAGCAGTTCTTC. This chain links TRBV12-3 or TRBV12-4 with TRBJ2-1, with 9 bases lining up with TRBD2. The CDR3 loop spans 13 amino acids. With V trimmed by 10 bases and J by 10 bases, 11 bases remained unmatched.

The rearrangement uses TRBV11-2 and TRBJ2-5; 13 nucleotides match TRBD2. The germline gives CDR1 SGHAT, CDR2 FQNNGV. The CDR3 contains 14 residues. Losses at the gene ends were 5 bases for V and 13 bases for J; bases not matched to a gene: 10. CDR3 DNA: TGTGCCAGCAGCGCGGGACTAGCGGGAACTCCCTCGTACTTC. It is translated as CASSAGLAGTPSYF.

To note about this clonotype: The junction differs from germline at one of its ends, possibly a read error. V is TRBV27 and J is TRBJ1-1; no reliable D call. Germline loops: CDR1 MNHEY, CDR2 SMNVEV (reference sequence). This CDR3 has 12 residues. Written as DNA, the CDR3 is TGTGCCAGCGGATTCCTGGCTGCCTCTGAGGTCTTT. Translating gives CASGFLAASEVF.

This clonotype was detected only once. The rearrangement uses TRBV30 and TRBJ1-2; no clear D. The germline gives CDR1 GTSNPN, CDR2 SVGIG (reference sequence). V lost 1 base, J lost 7 bases, and 13 bases lay in between. This CDR3 is 13 amino acids long. CDR3 sequence (DNA): TGTGCCTGGAGTGCGACCGGCGTTTCTGGCTACACCTTC. Encoded protein: CAWSATGVSGYTF.